The next 8 T cell receptor beta chains were all read from a single sample in a study of blood T cell repertoires in COVID-19. Using immunoSEQ multiplex PCR, the repertoire was profiled, and TCRdb retains in-frame clones only, with some absent. The repertoire holds approximately 45,000 clones, with over 80% as singletons. Sequenced material: peripheral blood. These receptors were taken from a human donor in a cohort sampled during active COVID-19.

V usage is TRBV19 and J usage is TRBJ1-1, with 8 bases identical to TRBD1. V gave up 6 bases and J gave up 4 bases; unmatched junction bases: 7. In germline, CDR1 is LNHDA, CDR2 SQIVND (reference sequence). There are 14 residues in the CDR3. CDR3 loop: CASRLGQGGTEAFF. The CDR3 DNA sequence: TGTGCCAGTAGACTAGGACAGGGAGGCACTGAAGCTTTCTTT.

The chain is built from TRBV5-1 and TRBJ2-7; TRBD1 agrees at 7 bases. Germline CDR1 SGHRS, CDR2 YFSETQ. V trimming: 1 base; J trimming: 5 bases; junction bases outside the gene matches: 3. The CDR3 runs to 13 residues. This chain's CDR3 is CASSLTGVHEQYF. The CDR3 DNA follows: TGCGCCAGCAGCTTGACAGGGGTCCACGAGCAGTACTTC.

The chain couples TRBV5-4 to TRBJ2-7, with D maybe TRBD1 (6 bases). CDR3 size: 15 residues. Per germline, CDR1 SGHNT and CDR2 YYREEE (reference sequence). V was clipped by 0 bases and J by 6 bases, with 16 bases between them. CDR3 bases: TGTGCCAGCAGCTTGGTCGGGGCAGGGGTGGGCGAGCAGTACTTC. Residues: CASSLVGAGVGEQYF.

V usage is TRBV9 and J usage is TRBJ1-4; perhaps TRBD1 as D (5 bases). V lost 4 bases, J lost 6 bases, and 19 bases lay in between. CDR1 SGDLS and CDR2 YYNGEE come from the germline V gene. The CDR3 contains 16 residues. The chain's CDR3 is CASSPNRFGGDEKLFF. Written as DNA, the CDR3 is TGTGCCAGCAGCCCCAACCGTTTTGGGGGGGATGAAAAACTGTTTTTT.

This clone appeared once. V and J are TRBV2 and TRBJ2-3; D might be TRBD2 (6 bases). This CDR3 has 15 amino acids. V lost 6 bases, J lost 0 bases, and 13 bases lay in between. The V gene's germline CDR1 is SNHLY and CDR2 FYNNEI. The CDR3 loop is CASSAGTHSTDTQYF. CDR3 DNA sequence: TGTGCCAGCAGCGCCGGGACTCATAGCACAGATACGCAGTATTTT.

The rearrangement links TRBV15 to TRBJ1-5; D not resolved. V was trimmed by 0 bases and J by 2 bases, leaving 20 bases between them. CDR3 size: 19 residues. The germline gives CDR1 LNHNV, CDR2 YYDKDF (reference sequence). CDR3 in DNA: TGTGCCACCAGCAGAGAAAGGGCCGGGAATCCCTGGGGCAATCAGCCCCAGCATTTT. Amino acids: CATSRERAGNPWGNQPQHF.

The chain couples TRBV4-2 to TRBJ2-5, with 10 nucleotides matching TRBD2. With V trimmed by 3 bases and J by 6 bases, 7 bases remained unmatched. This CDR3 is 15 amino acids long. Per germline, CDR1 LGHNA and CDR2 YNFKEQ. The CDR3: CASSQEREGRKTQYF. CDR3 sequence (DNA): TGTGCCAGCAGCCAGGAGCGGGAGGGCCGCAAGACCCAGTACTTC.

The rearrangement uses TRBV7-5 and TRBJ2-3; the D call TRBD1 from the table was never checked on the DNA. TRBV7-5 is a known pseudogene. The CDR3 has 16 residues. The CDR3 is CARTPLWTPFTDTQYF. CDR3 sequence (DNA): TGTGCCAGAACCCCTCTCTGGACACCTTTCACAGATACGCAGTATTTT.